This T cell receptor beta chain appears in the sequencing data of a study of cytomegalovirus exposure and HLA in healthy donors (dated by TCRdb to 2017 to 2019). About the study as a whole: An earlier analysis of several hundred of the donors reported 250 to 350 Gb of sequence data and 100 million to 130 million unique TCR beta sequences from 150 million to 200 million T cells. HLA typing covered class I and class II loci at four-digit resolution. Alongside the repertoire data, information on donor age, sex, ethnicity and CMV serostatus was compiled. Four to six DR-DQ haplotypes were handled as single units for association and clustering, since linkage in the cohort was strong. A later analysis re-analyzed previously published TCR beta repertoires from 666 donors and added high-resolution HLA genotyping to study TCR occurrence patterns. The T cell repertoires of 666 subjects were profiled by immunosequencing and related to cytomegalovirus serostatus. Across around 400 genotyped donors of the cohort, an average of approximately 220,000 unique TCR beta nucleotide sequences per donor were sequenced, and 15% to 20% of those sequences were non-productive. Genome-wide SNP genotypes for about 65% of the 666 donors were used in a later genetic analysis, which treated that subset as a discovery cohort. To predict cytomegalovirus infection status, the study combined high-throughput TCR immunosequencing, statistical association of individual TCRs with disease status, and machine learning. A separate validation cohort of approximately 130 different subjects was used in addition to the roughly 670-subject first cohort. An early release that covered approximately 600 HLA-typed donors contained approximately 300 gigabases of sequencing data and roughly 84 million unique TCR sequences. Every repertoire in the discovery cohort had been generated on one and the same sequencing platform. An earlier analysis of some 500 of the donors applied high-throughput TCR beta sequencing to assess whether each TCR beta V gene segment acted as functional or pseudogenic. Typing coverage differed by locus: A, B, C, DRB1 and DQB1 were typed in roughly 620-640 donors, DQA1 in 522, DPA1 in around 610, and DPB1 in 450 to 490. Rather than drawing on any new phenotypic data, the later analysis identified candidate immune exposures from TCR beta sequences and the way those sequences occurred across donors. The study aimed to test whether signatures of past pathogen exposure could be identified by cataloging public T cell receptors. The genetic ancestry cluster associated with self-reported Caucasian donors included 81% of the roughly 380 genotyped donors.

The cohort comprised hundreds of healthy bone marrow donors. At the time of sampling, all cohort members were nominally healthy, though unrecorded immune exposures were likely present. The donor was CMV seronegative and belonged to the group of 352 seronegative cohort members. A peripheral blood sample was collected from each donor, and TCR beta sequencing was performed on peripheral blood mononuclear cells. The Qiagen DNeasy Blood Extraction Kit was used to extract genomic DNA from the blood cell samples. Study-wide findings and limitations: A further reported finding was that TCR beta sequences accurately predicted the HLA-A and HLA-B alleles for most subjects in the first cohort. In a later analysis, the rate of TCR association differed among HLA loci, with DRB1 alleles having the most associated TCRs and HLA-C alleles having the fewest. In an earlier analysis of 587 of the donors, most TCR beta V segments appeared in productive rearrangements about 90% or about 30% of the time, broadly matching IMGT annotations. The classifier was reported to diagnose cytomegalovirus status with high specificity and sensitivity in both the original and validation cohorts. The earlier analysis of 587 of the donors excluded roughly 16 rarely observed V segments, including chromosome 9 orphons, because counts were too low. Linkage disequilibrium might explain the correlated functional status among segregating V segments, but an unknown experimental factor could not be ruled out. A total of roughly 160 TCR beta chains were listed by the study as associated with cytomegalovirus. When HLA alleles, especially DR and DQ, strongly co-occurred, TCR associations were difficult to assign to individual alleles. Several of the top co-occurrence clusters appeared to be linked to parvovirus B19, influenza, CMV and Epstein-Barr virus, according to a later analysis. An association between a missense DCLRE1C variant and V-gene and J-gene trimming of TCR beta chains was found in a later genetic analysis and replicated in an independent cohort. Because the 87-base-pair reads could not distinguish some IMGT-functional V segments, including TRBV6-2 and TRBV6-3, those segments were excluded. The only immune exposure information available for the cohort was CMV serostatus. The sequencing pipeline was judged likely to have produced a cluster of highly shared sequence variants as a technical artifact. In a later analysis, HLA-associated TCR beta chains were found to be more clonally expanded and to have lower generation probabilities than equally common non-associated chains. HLA typing was unavailable for some donors at each locus, so association tests used only the typed subset. According to a later analysis, most CMV-associated TCR beta chains appeared to be HLA-restricted, and the HLA associations seemed to be driven largely by CMV exposure. In a later genetic analysis, fewer N-insertions in productive TCRs were reported among donors in an Asian-associated ancestry cluster than the roughly 700-donor mean. Sequencing depth was assumed to be roughly uniform across donors in the presence/absence analyses, though that assumption may not hold. Only TCR beta chains were sequenced in this cohort, and the absence of alpha or paired-chain data limited detectable features. In vitro tests confirmed that a few of the cytomegalovirus-associated TCR beta chains recognize cytomegalovirus antigens. At a false discovery rate of 0.05, a later analysis linked 15,000 to 20,000 TCR beta sequences to specific HLA alleles. According to the authors, the approach could potentially be generalized to other disease states and immunological phenotypes. Most TCR sequences were seen in very few donors, while some public TCRs were found in many individuals.

Library preparation used the immunoSEQ multiplex PCR assay. The multiplex PCR relied on a mix of 60 forward primers for TCR Vbeta segments and 13 reverse primers for TCR Jbeta segments. A multiplex PCR assay on genomic DNA amplified the CDR3 region of rearranged TCR beta genes. On the Illumina HiSeq System, the amplified TCR beta libraries were sequenced as 87-base-pair reads. For the original study's pipeline: Across the 666 repertoires, a later analysis counted 78 million or so unique TCR beta chains, 9.5 million to 12 million of which were shared by at least two donors. To remove PCR and sequencing errors, raw reads were error-corrected and collapsed into unique sequences using a nearest-neighbor algorithm that merged closely related sequences. CDR3 sequences were aligned to IMGT reference sequences to assign V, D and J gene segments. For a sequence to be retained, a match of at least six nucleotides to both a V gene segment and a J gene segment was required. Rearrangements were classified as productive when the CDR3 lacked stop codons and remained in frame with V and J, and all other rearrangements were classified as non-productive. CDR3 was defined by IMGT convention, running from the second conserved V-encoded cysteine to the conserved J-encoded phenylalanine. Sequences without an unambiguous match to a single V gene segment were excluded from the earlier analysis of about 640 of the donors. An earlier analysis of over 450 of the donors classified V segments as functional when productive rearrangements were above 56.7% and as segregating when the standard deviation between donors was above 5%. A statistical classification framework was built to diagnose cytomegalovirus status from the catalog of TCR beta chain sequences. In a later analysis, V and J genes were assigned by comparing TCR nucleotide sequences against IMGT/GENE-DB human TR gene sequences. Using the TCRdist pipeline, a later analysis assigned CDR3 sequences along with most-parsimonious VDJ recombination scenarios. In a later analysis, each TCR beta chain was defined by its CDR3 amino acid sequence together with its V-gene family, and reads without a unique V-gene family were excluded. In a later analysis, 450 to 600 highly shared, low-generation-probability nucleotide sequences were removed to address suspected cross-contamination and a sequencing artifact. A later analysis calculated a clonal expansion index for each public chain from normalized within-repertoire ranks of inferred template counts. In a later analysis, generation probabilities were computed using a VDJ recombination model fitted to out-of-frame rearrangements, and the results were checked against IGoR. Hypergeometric tests were used in a later analysis to score TCR-TCR, TCR-HLA and TCR-CMV co-occurrence, with a repertoire-size bias correction applied to the TCR pairs. False discovery rates were estimated in a later analysis by permuting HLA or CMV assignments 20 times. In a later analysis, co-occurring TCRs were grouped using DBSCAN, and TCRdist sequence similarity was added for clustering within HLA-allele-positive subsets. Co-occurrence clustering excluded repertoires with fewer than 30,000 or more than 120,000 public chains, plus five with anomalous nucleotide sharing. TCRdb carries this immuneACCESS record with in-frame sequences only. Its versions omit some clonotypes, under half of them owing to an unresolved V gene in the studies checked, with the rest unexplained. D and trimming were read from the DNA, whereas the V and J calls and clone size are those reported in that table. The sample table shows some 160,000 clones, and 60% to 85% are seen once. Around 5.7% of the sample belongs to the ten largest clones.

In regard to this clone: Its antigen is not yet known. Per-base quality was not reported, and no clone a single base away is much larger than it.

According to the germline V gene, CDR1 reads LGHNA and CDR2 reads YSLEER. Counted from cysteine to phenylalanine, this CDR3 has 15 amino acids. The kept DNA is CDR3 alone, 45 bases in frame from the first base. The junction carries 10 bases between V and J, which are trimmed by 0 bases and 1 base respectively. The chain couples TRBV4-3 to TRBJ2-7, with a weak D call of TRBD2 (5 bases match). Input material: PBMCs. This receptor was identified in a man aged 35-49 years in good health and CMV-seronegative. The sequenced DNA is TGCGCCAGCAGCCAAGATTGGACTGATTCCTACGAGCAGTACTTC. Translation gives CASSQDWTDSYEQYF.